The 13 T cell receptor beta chains below come from one sample, sequenced in a study of blood T cells in healthy people across ages (dated by TCRdb to about 2015). The library was made by 5' RACE. Data came from an Illumina HiSeq 2500. The second PCR ran for about 6 to 11 cycles and used a J-beta primer mix along with a sample-barcoded 5' primer. Clones were called with MiXCR by TCRdb after fastp trimmed the public reads at Q25, and only in-frame beta chains were retained. Every entry covers one CDR3 protein and lists the most common genes and DNA from its rows. For this sample there are some 640,000 distinct CDR3 sequences; around half appear just once. Around a third of the sample lies in the top ten. What was sequenced was blood. The source of these receptors is a woman aged 55-70 years in good health.

J is TRBJ1-6 and V is TRBV18; 8 bases agree with TRBD1. The CDR3 is 15 residues long. Unmatched junction bases numbered 8, after V lost 3 bases and J lost 10 bases. CDR1 is KGHSH, CDR2 LQKENI, per germline. For the CDR3, the DNA is TGTGCCAGCTCACCGTCGACAGGGGTGGTCTCACCCCTCCACTTT. Protein: CASSPSTGVVSPLHF.

This clonotype was picked up a small number of times. The V gene is TRBV12-3 or TRBV12-4, the J gene TRBJ2-4; tentatively, D is TRBD2 (5 bases). The CDR3 has 14 amino acids. Trimming took 3 bases from V and 9 from J, leaving 15 bases between them. In DNA form, the CDR3 reads TGTGCCAGCAGTTTTGAGGGCCGAGAAGGCATTCAGTACTTC. Amino acid sequence: CASSFEGREGIQYF.

Details on this clonotype: The germline gene is not matched at one end of the junction; a read error may be the cause. DNA for the CDR3: TGTACCAGCAGGACGGCGGGACCCATCCGGTGGGACCAGTACTTC. The encoded protein is CTSRTAGPIRWDQYF. This chain joins TRBV6-2 or TRBV6-3 and TRBJ2-5; a weak D match, TRBD2 (6 bases). Germline values: CDR1 MNHEY, CDR2 SVGEGT. CDR3 size: 15 residues.

V gene TRBV7-2 combines with J gene TRBJ1-5; D is undetermined. CDR3 length equals 13 residues. The V end lost 5 bases, the J end lost 5 bases, and 10 bases lay between the germline ends. The germline CDR1 and CDR2 sequences are SGHTA and FQGNSA. The CDR3 sequence: CASSGDGYQPQHF. The CDR3 region has the DNA TGTGCCAGCAGCGGCGACGGATATCAGCCCCAGCATTTT.

This clonotype turned up a few times. The chain is built from TRBV20-1 and TRBJ1-4, with D possibly TRBD1 on 5 matching bases. This CDR3 has 15 amino acids. Germline loops: CDR1 DFQATT, CDR2 SNEGSKA (reference sequence). V lost 1 base and J lost 5, with 14 bases in between. This CDR3 is CSARGFGASNEKLFF. The CDR3 DNA reads TGCAGTGCTAGAGGATTCGGGGCCTCGAATGAAAAACTGTTTTTT.

The chain employs TRBV5-5 and TRBJ2-5; TRBD1 might be the D (5 bases). In germline, CDR1 is SGHKS, CDR2 YYEKEE (reference sequence). Trimming took 6 bases from V and 4 from J, leaving 13 bases between them. CDR3 size: 13 residues. Here the CDR3 DNA reads TGTGCCAGCACGTCGGTGGGGCGAGAGACCCAGTACTTC. It translates to CASTSVGRETQYF.

The chain links TRBV20-1 to TRBJ2-7; weak D call: TRBD2 (5 bases). Germline V gene sequence: CDR1 DFQATT, CDR2 SNEGSKA (reference sequence). V was shortened by 6 bases and J by 0 bases, with 12 bases between the two germline ends. This CDR3 has 13 residues. CDR3 nucleotides: TGCAGTGCAAAAAGCGAGGGCTCCTACGAGCAGTACTTC. Its translation is CSAKSEGSYEQYF.

The chain joins TRBV3-1 to TRBJ1-1; tentatively, D is TRBD1 (5 bases). V shed 4 bases and J shed 3 bases, with 12 bases lying between them. This CDR3 region has 14 residues. The germline V gene has CDR1 LGHDT and CDR2 YNNKEL (reference sequence). CDR3 in DNA: TGTGCCAGCAGCCGCGGGACCCGAGACACTGAAGCTTTCTTT. Its translation is CASSRGTRDTEAFF.

The chain carries TRBV18 and TRBJ1-2; D gene uncertain. The V gene lost 5 bases and the J gene lost 6 bases, with 13 bases spanning the gap. CDR1 KGHSH and CDR2 LQKENI come from the germline V gene. CDR3 length: 13 amino acids. The CDR3 DNA is TGTGCCAGCTCAGGGAGGGAGGATGATGGCTACACCTTC. Protein: CASSGREDDGYTF.

The J gene is TRBJ2-1, the V gene TRBV20-1; D unclear. From germline, CDR1 is DFQATT and CDR2 SNEGSKA (reference sequence). V was shortened by 3 bases and J by 6 bases, with 21 bases between the two germline ends. The CDR3 loop spans 16 amino acids. The CDR3 is CSARDSDNLRSNEQFF. Here the CDR3 DNA reads TGCAGTGCTAGGGATTCAGACAATTTGAGGAGCAATGAGCAGTTCTTC.

Only a few counts were recorded for this clonotype. In DNA form, the CDR3 reads TGTGCCAGCAGCGGGACTAGCGGGACCGTAAATGAGCAGTTCTTC. Translation: CASSGTSGTVNEQFF. The chain uses TRBV5-6 and TRBJ2-1; TRBD2 matches at 13 bases. CDR1 and CDR2 from the germline V gene are SGHDT and YYEEEE. With V trimmed by 4 bases and J by 7 bases, 5 bases remained unmatched. The CDR3 runs to 15 residues.

A few counts support this clonotype. The V gene is TRBV10-3, the J gene TRBJ2-7; 7 nucleotides align to TRBD1. V shed 2 bases and J 3 bases; nucleotides not matched to a gene: 7. The CDR3 sequence is 15 residues long. Germline V CDR1 and CDR2: ENHRY, SYGVKD. CDR3 sequence: CAISEVDRLVYEQYF. In nucleotides, the CDR3 is TGTGCCATCAGTGAGGTGGACAGGTTGGTCTACGAGCAGTACTTC.

A few counts support this clonotype. The V gene is TRBV29-1, the J gene TRBJ2-5; D is undetermined. The CDR3 consists of 12 residues. The V gene's germline CDR1 is SQVTM and CDR2 ANQGSEA. In nucleotides, the CDR3 is TGCCTGGCCGCGGACGGAGAAGAGACCCAGTACTTC. As protein: CLAADGEETQYF.